This T cell receptor beta chain was sequenced in a study of Graves' ophthalmopathy and Graves' hyperthyroidism. Study-level information: Ophthalmopathy not arising within 18 months of follow-up defined hyperthyroidism as stable. Study-level results: The study's model predicted ophthalmopathy progression at approximately 70% sensitivity and about 72% specificity.

Serum thyroxine and TRAb, along with clinical symptoms, thyroid ultrasound and orbital computed tomography, were what diagnosis relied on. Researchers took RNA transcripts and amplified TCR beta CDR3 regions from them. HTBI primers served in a first-round RT-PCR, which a second-round multiplex PCR followed. Each CDR3 protein is one row after TCRdb ran MiXCR on the multiplex PCR reads. The sample includes more than 1,000,000 distinct CDR3 sequences, 35% to 45% of them seen just once. For this clonotype: As yet, its antigen is unknown.

Sequencing was performed on peripheral blood or thyroid tissue (not recorded which). The clonotype comes from an adult man with Graves' hyperthyroidism.

CDR3 sequence (DNA): TGTGCCAGCAGCGTCGAAGGCGGACCCTACGAGCAGTACTTC. Encoded protein: CASSVEGGPYEQYF. The chain carries TRBV7-8 and TRBJ2-7; D gene uncertain. The V gene lost 5 bases and the J gene lost 2 bases, with 13 bases spanning the gap. This CDR3 is built from 14 residues. Germline CDR1 and CDR2: SGHVS and FQNEAQ.